This TCR beta chain derives from a study of technical replicates of blood from a handful of donors. Only in-frame clones appear in the TCRdb table, and some are missing; sequencing was by immunoSEQ multiplex PCR. This table has about 79,000 clones, about nine tenths appearing once. The CDR3 is 14 residues long. With 1 base removed from V and 2 bases from J, the gap between germline ends came to 8 bases. Germline CDR1 reads SGHNT; CDR2 reads YENEEA. The V gene is TRBV11-3, the J gene TRBJ1-2; D gene unclear. The source of this sequence is a human donor in good health. Some clones in this sample may be carry-over from other donors' samples. The sequenced material came from T cells isolated from PBMCs. In DNA, the CDR3 is TGTGCCAGCAGCTTAGGCGGGAACAACTATGGCTACACCTTC. Its translation: CASSLGGNNYGYTF.